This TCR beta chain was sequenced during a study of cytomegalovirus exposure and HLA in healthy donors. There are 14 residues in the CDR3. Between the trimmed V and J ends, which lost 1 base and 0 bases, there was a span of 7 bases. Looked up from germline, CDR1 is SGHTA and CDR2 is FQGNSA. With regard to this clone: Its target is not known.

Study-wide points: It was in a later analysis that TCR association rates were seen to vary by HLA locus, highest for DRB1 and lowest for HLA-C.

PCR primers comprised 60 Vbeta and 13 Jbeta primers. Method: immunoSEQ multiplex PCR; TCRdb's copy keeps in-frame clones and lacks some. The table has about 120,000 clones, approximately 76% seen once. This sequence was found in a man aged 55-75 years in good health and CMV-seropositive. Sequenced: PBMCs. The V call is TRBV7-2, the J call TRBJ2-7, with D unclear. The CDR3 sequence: CASSLGASSYEQYF. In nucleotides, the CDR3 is TGTGCCAGCAGCTTAGGGGCTTCCTCCTACGAGCAGTACTTC. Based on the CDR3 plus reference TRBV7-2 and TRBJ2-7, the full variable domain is GAGVSQSPSNKVTEKGKDVELRCDPISGHTALYWYRQSLGQGLEFLIYFQGNSAPDKSGLPSDRFSAERTGGSVSTLTIQRTQQEDSAVYLCASSLGASSYEQYFGPGTRLTVT.